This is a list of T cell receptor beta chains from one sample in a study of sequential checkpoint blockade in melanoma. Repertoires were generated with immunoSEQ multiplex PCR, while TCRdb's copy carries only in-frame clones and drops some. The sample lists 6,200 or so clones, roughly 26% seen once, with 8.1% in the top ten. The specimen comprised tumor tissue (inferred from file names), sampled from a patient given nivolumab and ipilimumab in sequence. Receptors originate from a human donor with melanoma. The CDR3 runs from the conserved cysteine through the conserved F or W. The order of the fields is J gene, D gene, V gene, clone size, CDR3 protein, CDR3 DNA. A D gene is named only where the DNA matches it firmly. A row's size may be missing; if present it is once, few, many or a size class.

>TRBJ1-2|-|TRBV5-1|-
CASSLGQGAYGYTF
TGCGCCAGCAGCTTAGGTCAGGGAGCTTATGGCTACACCTTC
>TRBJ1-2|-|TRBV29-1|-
CSVDRGNYGYTF
TGCAGCGTTGACAGGGGTAACTATGGCTACACCTTC
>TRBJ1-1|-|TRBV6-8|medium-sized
CASSADSHTEAFF
TGTGCCAGCAGTGCCGACAGTCACACTGAAGCTTTCTTT
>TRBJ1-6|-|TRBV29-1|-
CSVEFRESSYNSPLHF
TGCAGCGTTGAATTCAGGGAGAGCTCCTATAATTCACCCCTCCACTTT
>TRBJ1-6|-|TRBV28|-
CASTQGNGIFGGPLHF
TGTGCCAGCACCCAAGGGAACGGTATATTCGGCGGGCCCCTCCACTTT
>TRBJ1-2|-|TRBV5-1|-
CASSLEPTANYGYTF
TGCGCCAGCAGCTTGGAACCGACAGCTAACTATGGCTACACCTTC
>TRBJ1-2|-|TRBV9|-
CASSLQGWGYTF
TGTGCCAGCAGCTTACAGGGTTGGGGCTACACCTTC
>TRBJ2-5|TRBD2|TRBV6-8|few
CASRRTAGGQETQYF
TGTGCCAGCAGACGGACAGCGGGAGGCCAAGAGACCCAGTACTTC
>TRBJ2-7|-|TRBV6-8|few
CASSYSSSASSYEQYF
TGTGCCAGCAGTTACTCTTCTAGCGCCAGCTCCTACGAGCAGTACTTC
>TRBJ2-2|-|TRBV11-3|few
CASSLGGAPPRELFF
TGTGCCAGCAGCTTGGGGGGGGCCCCTCCCCGGGAGCTGTTTTTT
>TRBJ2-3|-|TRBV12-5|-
CASGFQSSTDTQYF
TGTGCTAGTGGTTTCCAGTCTAGCACAGATACGCAGTATTTT
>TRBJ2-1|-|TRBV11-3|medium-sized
CASSLGLGNNEQFF
TGTGCCAGCAGCTTAGGGCTAGGGAACAATGAGCAGTTCTTC
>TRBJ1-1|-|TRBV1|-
CASSPRVGGGIEAFF
-
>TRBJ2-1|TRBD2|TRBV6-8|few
CASLPRTSGRGSSYNEQFF
TGTGCCAGCCTCCCCAGGACTAGCGGGAGGGGCAGCTCCTACAATGAGCAGTTCTTC
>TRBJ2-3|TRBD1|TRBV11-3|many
CASSWDRGTDTQYF
TGTGCCAGCAGTTGGGACAGGGGAACAGATACGCAGTATTTT
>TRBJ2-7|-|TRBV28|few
CASSLIFLGDGSDEQYF
TGTGCCAGCAGTTTAATCTTTTTGGGGGACGGGTCCGACGAGCAGTACTTC
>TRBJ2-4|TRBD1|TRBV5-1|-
CASSPGLRGREAKNIQYF
TGCGCCAGCAGCCCCGGCCTCAGGGGGCGCGAGGCCAAAAACATTCAGTACTTC
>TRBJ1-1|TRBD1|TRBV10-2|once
CASSDRGRATEAFF
TGCGCCAGCAGTGACAGGGGGAGGGCAACTGAAGCTTTCTTT
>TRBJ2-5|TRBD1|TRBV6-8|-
CASSVDRTGGVETQYF
TGTGCCAGCAGTGTTGACCGGACAGGGGGCGTGGAGACCCAGTACTTC
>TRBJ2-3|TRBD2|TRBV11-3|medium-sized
CASSNGGFGTDTQYF
TGTGCCAGCAGCAACGGGGGGTTTGGCACAGATACGCAGTATTTT
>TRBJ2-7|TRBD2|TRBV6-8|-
CASRISGGAAEQYF
TGTGCCAGCAGGATAAGCGGGGGGGCAGCCGAGCAGTACTTC
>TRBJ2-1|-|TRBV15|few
CATSRDYSARSHNEQFF
TGTGCCACCAGCAGAGACTATAGCGCACGGTCCCACAATGAGCAGTTCTTC
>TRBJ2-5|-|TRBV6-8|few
CASSYGSEVETQYF
TGTGCCAGCAGTTACGGTTCTGAGGTGGAGACCCAGTACTTC
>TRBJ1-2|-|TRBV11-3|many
CASSLVPWADGYTF
TGTGCCAGCAGCTTGGTCCCATGGGCTGATGGCTACACCTTC
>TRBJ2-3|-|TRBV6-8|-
CASSDFWGTQYF
TGTGCCAGCAGTGACTTCTGGGGTACGCAGTATTTT
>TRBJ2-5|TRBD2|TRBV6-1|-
CASSEGGLAGVGETQYF
TGTGCCAGCAGTGAAGGAGGACTAGCGGGAGTTGGAGAGACCCAGTACTTC
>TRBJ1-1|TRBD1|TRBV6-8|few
CASSATDRVGTEAFF
TGTGCCAGCAGTGCTACGGACAGGGTGGGCACTGAAGCTTTCTTT
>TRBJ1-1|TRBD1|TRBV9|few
CASSVTSGTGNTEAFF
TGTGCCAGCAGCGTCACGTCCGGGACAGGAAACACTGAAGCTTTCTTT
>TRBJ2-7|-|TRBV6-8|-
CASKLGAAYEQYF
TGTGCCAGCAAGTTAGGGGCGGCCTACGAGCAGTACTTC
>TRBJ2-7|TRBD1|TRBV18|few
CASSQSAGTAFGEQYF
TGTGCCAGCTCCCAAAGTGCCGGGACAGCCTTTGGCGAGCAGTACTTC